This entry describes one TCR beta chain. Its antigen remains unidentified. The time point: neoterminal ileum biopsy at postoperative endoscopy, about 6 months after surgery. Per sample, about 500 nanograms of biopsy DNA were TCRB immunosequenced. Sequenced by immunoSEQ multiplex PCR; TCRdb stores in-frame clones only, minus some. The data show approximately 2,800 clones, around 88% seen once. With 6 bases clipped from V and 6 bases from J, the junction kept 23 bases outside the gene matches. Germline CDR1 is SGHDT and CDR2 is YYEEEE. This CDR3 region has 18 residues. This specimen comes from a study of T cell repertoires in ileal Crohn's disease. General study points: High-frequency clones were more common in sorted CD8 than CD4 cells.

The material sequenced was ileal tissue. The sequence derives from an adult with Crohn's disease. The gene calls are TRBV5-6 and TRBJ1-1; 7 bases fit TRBD1. DNA of the CDR3: TGTGCCAGCACCCGTTCAAGGGGGCAGGCACCGCCTAGCGCTGAAGCTTTCTTT. Translating it yields CASTRSRGQAPPSAEAFF.